Below, 18 T cell receptor beta chains from the same sample are listed, as sequenced in a study of T cells in Graves' hyperthyroidism and ophthalmopathy. There were TCR beta CDR3 regions amplified from RNA transcripts. During a first-round RT-PCR of the TCR CDR3, the HTBI primer set was used. A single record per CDR3 protein comes from TCRdb applying MiXCR to the multiplex PCR reads. The repertoire includes approximately 360,000 distinct CDR3 sequences, around 25% of them detected once, and 70% to 75% sits in the top ten. What was sequenced was blood. Receptors originate from a man between 50 and 59 years old with Graves' hyperthyroidism.

A few counts support this clonotype. J is TRBJ2-5 and V is TRBV24-1; 7 bases line up with TRBD1. This CDR3 has 16 amino acids. V was pared by 0 bases and J by 4 bases, with 7 bases of the junction left unmatched. The germline gives CDR1 KGHDR, CDR2 SFDVKD. The CDR3 reads CATSDLKGAGIETQYF. In DNA form, the CDR3 reads TGTGCCACCAGTGATTTGAAGGGGGCTGGTATAGAGACCCAGTACTTC.

Only a few counts were recorded for this clonotype. The gene calls are TRBV6-1 and TRBJ2-4; D might be TRBD1 or TRBD2, each matching 5 bases. Per the germline V gene, CDR1 is MNHNS and CDR2 is SASEGT. With 6 bases removed from V and 1 base from J, the gap between germline ends came to 10 bases. This CDR3 region has 14 residues. The CDR3 loop is CASRGTEAKNIQYF. The CDR3 DNA reads as TGTGCCAGCAGGGGGACGGAGGCCAAAAACATTCAGTACTTC.

The genes are TRBV24-1 and TRBJ1-2, with D tentatively TRBD1 (6 bases). Germline-derived CDR1 and CDR2 are KGHDR and SFDVKD. CDR3 size: 12 residues. The ends were cut back, 3 bases at V and 6 bases at J, with 7 bases in the middle. CDR3 in DNA: TGTGCCACCAGTGATCCAGGGGATGGCTACACCTTC. Its translation is CATSDPGDGYTF.

The chain recombines TRBV28 with TRBJ2-5; D is possibly TRBD1 (6 bases). The germline V gene encodes CDR1 MDHEN and CDR2 SYDVKM. The ends were cut back, 3 bases at V and 5 bases at J, with 16 bases in the middle. The length of the CDR3 is 15 residues. CDR3 bases: TGTGCCAGCAGTTTTAGCACAGGGATCCGCGAGACCCAGTACTTC. It specifies CASSFSTGIRETQYF.

The J gene is TRBJ2-7, the V gene TRBV3-1; D is unclear. Germline-derived CDR1 and CDR2 are LGHDT and YNNKEL (reference sequence). V gave up 0 bases and J gave up 3 bases, with 12 bases separating them. The CDR3 has 15 residues. CDR3 bases: TGTGCCAGCAGCCAAGAAGGAAGTGGATACTACGAGCAGTACTTC. It codes for CASSQEGSGYYEQYF.

The V and J genes are TRBV11-2 and TRBJ2-3; no reliable D call. V lost 5 bases and J lost 0, with 15 bases in between. CDR1 is SGHAT and CDR2 is FQNNGV in the germline V gene. This CDR3 has 16 residues. CDR3 DNA sequence: TGTGCCAGCAGCCTCAGTCGTTGGCGCAGCACAGATACGCAGTATTTT. The encoded protein is CASSLSRWRSTDTQYF.

This clonotype has more than one count but fewer than ten. The genes are TRBV14 and TRBJ2-7; 11 bases agree with TRBD1. V dropped 3 bases and J dropped 0; count of bases not matched to a gene: 4. The CDR3 runs to 16 residues. Germline-derived CDR1 and CDR2 are SGHDN and FVKESK. CDR3 sequence reads: CASSQGTGGVSYEQYF. The DNA for the CDR3 is TGTGCCAGCAGCCAGGGGACAGGGGGAGTCTCCTACGAGCAGTACTTC.

This clonotype was seen repeatedly, ten times or more. The CDR3 spells CASSPALAGGYTDTQYF. The CDR3 nucleotides are TGTGCCAGCAGTCCTGCTCTAGCGGGAGGCTACACAGATACGCAGTATTTT. The V and J genes are TRBV12-3 or TRBV12-4 and TRBJ2-3, with 11 bases aligning to TRBD2. This CDR3 has 17 amino acids. Trimming took 5 bases from V and 2 from J; bases not matched to a gene: 9.

This clonotype showed up many times. The genes are TRBV11-3 and TRBJ2-1; D is uncertain. In germline, CDR1 is SGHNT, CDR2 YENEEA. This CDR3 spans 13 amino acids. The V and J ends lost 0 bases and 10 bases respectively, with 10 bases between them. CDR3 protein: CASSLDHRREQFF. The CDR3 DNA reads as TGTGCCAGCAGCTTAGACCATCGTCGGGAGCAGTTCTTC.

This clonotype was seen more than once but under ten times. The V and J genes are TRBV7-3 and TRBJ2-5; possibly TRBD1 for D (5 bases). V was cut by 8 bases and J by 0 bases, with 10 bases left in between. The CDR3 sequence is 13 residues long. CDR1 and CDR2 (germline): SGHTA, FQGTGA. CDR3 sequence (DNA): TGTGCCAGCGCAGGGTCTTACCAAGAGACCCAGTACTTC. Translating it yields CASAGSYQETQYF.

V is TRBV6-1 and J is TRBJ2-5, with 12 bases lining up with TRBD2. V gave up 10 bases and J gave up 5 bases; unmatched junction bases: 8. This CDR3 region has 14 residues. The germline gives CDR1 MNHNS, CDR2 SASEGT. CDR3 amino acids: CATPLAGGGETQYF. CDR3 DNA sequence: TGTGCCACCCCACTAGCGGGAGGCGGGGAGACCCAGTACTTC.

The chain has TRBV7-2 and TRBJ1-3, with 9 bases lining up with TRBD1. The CDR3 runs to 14 residues. Trimming at V came to 4 bases and at J to 3 bases, leaving 1 base not matched to a gene. Germline CDR1 SGHTA, CDR2 FQGNSA. The CDR3 coding sequence is TGTGCCAGCAGCTCGACAGGGGGTGGAAACACCATATATTTT. It yields the protein CASSSTGGGNTIYF. The full variable domain, rest sourced from reference TRBV7-2 and TRBJ1-3, is GAGVSQSPSNKVTEKGKDVELRCDPISGHTALYWYRQSLGQGLEFLIYFQGNSAPDKSGLPSDRFSAERTGGSVSTLTIQRTQQEDSAVYLCASSSTGGGNTIYFGEGSWLTVV.

This clonotype was observed a handful of times. This chain links TRBV12-5 with TRBJ2-2; D perhaps matches TRBD2 (5 bases). The CDR3 totals 12 residues. Germline values: CDR1 LGHNT, CDR2 FRNRAP. V was shortened by 9 bases and J by 5 bases, with 10 bases between the two germline ends. CDR3 region: CASKGVTGELFF. DNA for the CDR3: TGTGCTAGCAAGGGAGTAACCGGGGAGCTGTTTTTT. Looking up the rest from reference TRBV12-5 and TRBJ2-2 gives the full variable domain: DARVTQTPRHKVTEMGQEVTMRCQPILGHNTVFWYRQTMMQGLELLAYFRNRAPLDDSGMPKDRFSAEMPDATLATLKIQPSEPRDSAVYFCASKGVTGELFFGEGSRLTVL.

The chain carries TRBV9 and TRBJ1-1; D might be TRBD1 (5 bases). V gave up 0 bases and J gave up 2 bases, with 8 bases separating them. This CDR3 is 14 amino acids long. Looked up from germline, CDR1 is SGDLS and CDR2 is YYNGEE. DNA for the CDR3: TGTGCCAGCAGCGTAGTGGGGGTTAACACTGAAGCTTTCTTT. Amino acid sequence: CASSVVGVNTEAFF. Variable domain in full (rest from reference TRBV9 and TRBJ1-1): DSGVTQTPKHLITATGQRVTLRCSPRSGDLSVYWYQQSLDQGLQFLIQYYNGEERAKGNILERFSAQQFPDLHSELNLSSLELGDSALYFCASSVVGVNTEAFFGQGTRLTVV.

This sequence joins TRBV6-1 and TRBJ2-1, with TRBD2 matching 10 bases. CDR1 is MNHNS and CDR2 is SASEGT in the germline V gene. V gave up 7 bases and J gave up 4 bases; unmatched junction bases: 22. This CDR3 has 20 amino acids. The CDR3 spells CASNPFGRLAGDSSYNEQFF. The CDR3 region has the DNA TGTGCCAGCAACCCCTTTGGGCGACTAGCGGGTGATTCTTCTTACAATGAGCAGTTCTTC.

This clonotype turned up a few times. The chain links TRBV7-9 to TRBJ2-4, with 8 bases matching TRBD1. The CDR3 sequence is 17 residues long. Germline V lookup: CDR1 SEHNR, CDR2 FQNEAQ (reference sequence). J gave up 0 bases and V 5 bases, and 9 bases lay outside the gene matches. The CDR3 loop reads CASSASGTGLAKNIQYF. CDR3 in DNA: TGTGCCAGCAGCGCCTCCGGGACAGGCTTAGCCAAAAACATTCAGTACTTC.

A word on this clonotype: An end of the junction differs from the germline gene, which may be a read error. The chain uses TRBV6-1 and TRBJ2-1; tentatively, D is TRBD2 (5 bases). Looked up from germline, CDR1 is MNHNS and CDR2 is SASEGT. The CDR3 is 13 amino acids. CDR3 sequence: CASNRELSNEQFF. The CDR3 nucleotides are TGCGCCAGCAACCGGGAACTATCGAATGAGCAGTTCTTC.

This clonotype was counted only a few times. The gene calls are TRBV24-1 and TRBJ2-2; D is undetermined. CDR3 length: 12 residues. V was cut by 6 bases and J by 8 bases, with 9 bases left in between. CDR1 and CDR2 (germline): KGHDR, SFDVKD. The CDR3 sequence: CATSYGRGELFF. CDR3 in DNA: TGTGCCACCAGTTATGGAAGGGGGGAGCTGTTTTTT.